This TCR beta chain was identified during a study of cytomegalovirus exposure and HLA in healthy donors. PCR employed 60 Vbeta and 13 Jbeta primers. Repertoires were generated with immunoSEQ multiplex PCR, while TCRdb's copy carries only in-frame clones and drops some. In the table there are some 180,000 clones, around 75% of which are singletons. Participants comprised healthy donors of bone marrow. Likely unrecorded immune exposures existed in these nominally healthy donors. CDR1 and CDR2 from the germline V gene are MNHEY and SVGAGI. The CDR3 length is 14 residues. The V segment lost 0 bases and the J segment 8 bases; nucleotides outside the gene matches: 3.

The chain joins TRBV6-5 to TRBJ1-3, with 8 nucleotides matching TRBD1. Sequencing used PBMCs. The TCR sequence derives from a male donor in good health and CMV-seronegative. Here the CDR3 DNA reads TGTGCCAGCAGTTACTCTGGGACAGGCTACACCATATATTTT. It encodes CASSYSGTGYTIYF.